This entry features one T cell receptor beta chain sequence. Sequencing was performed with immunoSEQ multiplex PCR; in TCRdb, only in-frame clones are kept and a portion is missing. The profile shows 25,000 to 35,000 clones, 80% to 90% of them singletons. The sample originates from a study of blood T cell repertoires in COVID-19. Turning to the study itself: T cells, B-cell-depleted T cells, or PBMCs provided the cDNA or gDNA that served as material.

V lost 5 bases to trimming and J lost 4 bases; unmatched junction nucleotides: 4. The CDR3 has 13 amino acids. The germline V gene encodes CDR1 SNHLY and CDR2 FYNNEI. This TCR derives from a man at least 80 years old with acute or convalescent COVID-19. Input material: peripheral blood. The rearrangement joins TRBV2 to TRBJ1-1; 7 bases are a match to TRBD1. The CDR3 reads CASSQQGRTEAFF. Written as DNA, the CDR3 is TGTGCCAGCAGTCAACAGGGGCGCACTGAAGCTTTCTTT. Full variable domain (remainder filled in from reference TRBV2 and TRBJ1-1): EPEVTQTPSHQVTQMGQEVILRCVPISNHLYFYWYRQILGQKVEFLVSFYNNEISEKSEIFDDQFSVERPDGSNFTLKIRSTKLEDSAMYFCASSQQGRTEAFFGQGTRLTVV.